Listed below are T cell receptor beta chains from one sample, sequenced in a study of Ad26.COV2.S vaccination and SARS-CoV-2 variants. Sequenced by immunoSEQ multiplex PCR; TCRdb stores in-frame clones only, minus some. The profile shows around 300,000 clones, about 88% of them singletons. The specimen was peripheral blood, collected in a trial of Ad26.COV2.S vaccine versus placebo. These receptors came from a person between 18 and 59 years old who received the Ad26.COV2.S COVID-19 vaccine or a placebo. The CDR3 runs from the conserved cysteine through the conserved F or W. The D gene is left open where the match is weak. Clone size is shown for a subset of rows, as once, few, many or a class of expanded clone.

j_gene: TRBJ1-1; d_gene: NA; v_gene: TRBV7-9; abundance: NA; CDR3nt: TGTGCCAGCAGCTTCCTGAGGACAGTGAACACTGAAGCTTTCTTT; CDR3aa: CASSFLRTVNTEAFF
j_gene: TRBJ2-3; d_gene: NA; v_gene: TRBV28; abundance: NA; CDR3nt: TGTGCCAGCAGCCCCGATGCGCCCCACGATACGCAGTATTTT; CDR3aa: CASSPDAPHDTQYF
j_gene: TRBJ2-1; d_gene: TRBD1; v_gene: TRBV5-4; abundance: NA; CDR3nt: TGTGCCAGCAGCCCGGGACAGGGGTCCGTCTACGAGCAGTTCTTC; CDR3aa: CASSPGQGSVYEQFF
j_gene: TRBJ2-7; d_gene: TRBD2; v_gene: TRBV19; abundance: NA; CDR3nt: TGTGCCAGTAGTAACAGCGGGAGGCAATCCTACGAGCAGTACTTC; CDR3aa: CASSNSGRQSYEQYF
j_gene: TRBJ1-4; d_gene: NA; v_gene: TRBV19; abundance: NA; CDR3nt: TGTGCCAGTAGTATACAAACCCGACAGGCTCTGTTTTTT; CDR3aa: CASSIQTRQALFF
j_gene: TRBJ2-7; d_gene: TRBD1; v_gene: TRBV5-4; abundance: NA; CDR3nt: TGTGCCAGCAGCTTGGGAGGACAGGTTAGATCCCTACCCTTC; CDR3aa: CASSLGGQVRSLPF
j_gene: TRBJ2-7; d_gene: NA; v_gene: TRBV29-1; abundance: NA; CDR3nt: TGCAGCGTCGAAGGACTGGCCTACGAGCAGTACTTC; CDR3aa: CSVEGLAYEQYF
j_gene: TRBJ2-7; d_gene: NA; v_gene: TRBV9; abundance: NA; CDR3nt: TGTGCCAGCAGCGTATTCGGGGACATTGCCTACGAGCAGTACTTC; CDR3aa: CASSVFGDIAYEQYF
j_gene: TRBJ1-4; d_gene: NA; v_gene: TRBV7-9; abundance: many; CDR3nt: TGTGCCAGCAGCTTTCAGGGCGGTAATGAAAAACTGTTTTTT; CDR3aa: CASSFQGGNEKLFF
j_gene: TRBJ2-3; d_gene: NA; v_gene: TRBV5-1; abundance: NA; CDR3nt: TGCGCCAGCAGCTTGGCAAGCAGAACAGATACGCAGTATTTT; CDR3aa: CASSLASRTDTQYF
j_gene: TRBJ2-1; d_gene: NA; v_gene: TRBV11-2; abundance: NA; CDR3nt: TGTGCCAGCAGTCCGACTGACAATGAGCAGTTCTTC; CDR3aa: CASSPTDNEQFF
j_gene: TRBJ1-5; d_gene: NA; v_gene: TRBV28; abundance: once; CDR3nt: TGTGCCAGCAGTCTTCTCAATAATCAGCCCCAGCATTTT; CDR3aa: CASSLLNNQPQHF
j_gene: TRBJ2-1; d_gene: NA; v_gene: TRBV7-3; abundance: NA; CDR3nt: TGTGCCAGCAGCCCCAGAGTTTACAATGAGCAGTTCTTC; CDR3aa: CASSPRVYNEQFF
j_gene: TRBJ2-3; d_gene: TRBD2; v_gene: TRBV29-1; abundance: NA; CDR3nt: TGCAGCGGTGAATCCGGGAGGGATACGCAGTATTTT; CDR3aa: CSGESGRDTQYF
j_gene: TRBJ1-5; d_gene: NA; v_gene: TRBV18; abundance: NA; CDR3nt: TGTGCCAGCTCGCGGGTCGAGGGCAATCAGCCCCAGCATTTT; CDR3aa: CASSRVEGNQPQHF
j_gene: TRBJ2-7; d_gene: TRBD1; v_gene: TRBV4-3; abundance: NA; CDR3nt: TGCGCCAGCAGCCAAGAAAGGACAGGGGGTCTTCTCGAGCAGTACTTC; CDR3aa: CASSQERTGGLLEQYF
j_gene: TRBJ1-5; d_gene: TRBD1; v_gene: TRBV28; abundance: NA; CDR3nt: TGTGCCAGCAGTTTATCCCTGGGACAGACAAGCAATCAGCCCCAGCATTTT; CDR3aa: CASSLSLGQTSNQPQHF
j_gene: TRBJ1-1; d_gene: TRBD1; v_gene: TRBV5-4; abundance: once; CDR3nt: TGTGCCAGCAGCCCGGGACAGGGTGGCACTGAAGCTTTCTTT; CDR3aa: CASSPGQGGTEAFF
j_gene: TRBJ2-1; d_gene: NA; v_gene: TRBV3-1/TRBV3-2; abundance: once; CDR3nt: TGTGCCAGCAGCCAAGATCTGGTGATCAAAAGCTCCTACAATGAGCAGTTCTTC; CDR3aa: CASSQDLVIKSSYNEQFF
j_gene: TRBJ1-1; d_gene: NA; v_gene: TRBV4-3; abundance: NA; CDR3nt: TGCGCCAGCAGCCTCGACAGCGGCACTGAAGCTTTCTTT; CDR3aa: CASSLDSGTEAFF
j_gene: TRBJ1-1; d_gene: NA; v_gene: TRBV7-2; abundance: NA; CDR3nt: TGTGCCAGCAGCTTAGGGACAGAATACACTGAAGCTTTCTTT; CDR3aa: CASSLGTEYTEAFF
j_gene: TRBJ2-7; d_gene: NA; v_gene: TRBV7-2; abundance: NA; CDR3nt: TGTGCCAGCAGTGAGGACTATACGAGCTCCTACGAGCAGTACTTC; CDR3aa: CASSEDYTSSYEQYF
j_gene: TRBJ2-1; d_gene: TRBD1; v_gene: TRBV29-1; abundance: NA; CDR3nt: TGCAGCGTTGGAGGGCTAGGGGGCGATGAGCAGTTCTTC; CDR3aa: CSVGGLGGDEQFF
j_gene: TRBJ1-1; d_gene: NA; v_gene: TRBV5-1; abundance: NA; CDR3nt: TGCGCCAGCAACACAAGATCAGGGAGGAGCACTGAAGCTTTCTTT; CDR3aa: CASNTRSGRSTEAFF
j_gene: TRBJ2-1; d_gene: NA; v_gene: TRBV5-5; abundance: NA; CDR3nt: TGTGCCAGCAGCCCGCGGAGCGGAAATGAGCAGTTCTTC; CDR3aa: CASSPRSGNEQFF
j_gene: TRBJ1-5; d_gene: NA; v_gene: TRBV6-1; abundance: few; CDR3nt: TGTGCCAGCAGTGAAGCTTTATGGGGGGGTAGACAGCCCCAGCATTTT; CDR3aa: CASSEALWGGRQPQHF
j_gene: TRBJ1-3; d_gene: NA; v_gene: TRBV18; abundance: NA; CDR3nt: TGTGCCAGCTCACCACCGACAAACAGCCTCTCTGGAAACACCATATATTTT; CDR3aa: CASSPPTNSLSGNTIYF
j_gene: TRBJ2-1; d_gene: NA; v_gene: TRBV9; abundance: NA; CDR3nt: TGTGCCAGCAGCGTCCAAGACAATGAGCAGTTCTTC; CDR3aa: CASSVQDNEQFF
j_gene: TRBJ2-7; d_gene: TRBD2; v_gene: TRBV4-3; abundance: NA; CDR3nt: TGCGCCAGCAGCCAAGGGTCGGGACTAGCGGGAGAGCAGTACTTC; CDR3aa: CASSQGSGLAGEQYF
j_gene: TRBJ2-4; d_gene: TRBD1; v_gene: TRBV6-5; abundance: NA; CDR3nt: TGTGCCAGCGGGGACAGGGTGGACAAAAACATTCAGTACTTC; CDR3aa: CASGDRVDKNIQYF
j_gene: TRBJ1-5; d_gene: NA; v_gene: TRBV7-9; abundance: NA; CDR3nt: TGTGCCAGCAGCCGGGTTGACTTTCAGGGTCTCAATCAGCCCCAGCATTTT; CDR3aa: CASSRVDFQGLNQPQHF
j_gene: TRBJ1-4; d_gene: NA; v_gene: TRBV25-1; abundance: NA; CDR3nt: TGTGCCAGCAGTGCCGGGGTCAGGGCGGGGCATGAAAAACTGTTTTTT; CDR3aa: CASSAGVRAGHEKLFF
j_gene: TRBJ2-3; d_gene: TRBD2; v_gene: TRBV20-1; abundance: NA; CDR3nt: TGCAGTGCTAGTCCTAGCGGATACACAGATACGCAGTATTTT; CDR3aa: CSASPSGYTDTQYF
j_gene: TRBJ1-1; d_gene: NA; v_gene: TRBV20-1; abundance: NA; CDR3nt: TGCAGTGCTAGATGGGACACTGAAGCTTTCTTT; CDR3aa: CSARWDTEAFF
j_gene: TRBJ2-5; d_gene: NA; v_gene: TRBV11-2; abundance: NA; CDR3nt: TGTGCCAGCAGCTCGAGGGAGACCCAGTACTTC; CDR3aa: CASSSRETQYF
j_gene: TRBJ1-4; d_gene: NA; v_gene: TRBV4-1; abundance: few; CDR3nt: TGCGCCAGCAGCCAAGACGGGAGCGGAGGAGAAAAACTGTTTTTT; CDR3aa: CASSQDGSGGEKLFF
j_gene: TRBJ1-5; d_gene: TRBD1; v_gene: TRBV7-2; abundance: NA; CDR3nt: TGTGCCAGCAGCCTAGAGACAGGGGGCGGTCGTCAGCCCCAGCATTTT; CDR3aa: CASSLETGGGRQPQHF
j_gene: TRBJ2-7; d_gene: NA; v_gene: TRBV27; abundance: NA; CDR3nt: TGTGCCAGCAGTGTCGGCGCCTTCTACGAGCAGTACTTC; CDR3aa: CASSVGAFYEQYF
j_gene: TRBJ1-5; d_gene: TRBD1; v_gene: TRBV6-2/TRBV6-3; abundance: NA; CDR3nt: TGTGCCAGCAGTCCCGGGACAGGGTCCTATCAGCCCCAGCATTTT; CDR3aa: CASSPGTGSYQPQHF
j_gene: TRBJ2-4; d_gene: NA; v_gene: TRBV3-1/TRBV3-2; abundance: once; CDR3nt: TGTGCCAGCAGCCCCCGGACAGTTGGACTAGCCAAAAACATTCAGTACTTC; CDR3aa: CASSPRTVGLAKNIQYF
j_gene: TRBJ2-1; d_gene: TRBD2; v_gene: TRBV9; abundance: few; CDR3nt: TGTGCCAGCAGCCCGGGACTAGCGGGAGACAATGAGCAGTTCTTC; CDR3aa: CASSPGLAGDNEQFF
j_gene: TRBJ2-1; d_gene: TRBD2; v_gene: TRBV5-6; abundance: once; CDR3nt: TGTGCCAGCAGCCACGGCGGGCCGGGAGGGAGCTCCTACAATGAGCAGTTCTTC; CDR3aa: CASSHGGPGGSSYNEQFF
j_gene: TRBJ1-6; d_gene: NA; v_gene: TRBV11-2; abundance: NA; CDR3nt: TGTGCCAGCAGCCGTAGACAGATCTATAATTCACCCCTCCACTTT; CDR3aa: CASSRRQIYNSPLHF
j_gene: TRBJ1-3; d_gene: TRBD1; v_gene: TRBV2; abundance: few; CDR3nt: TGTGCCAGCAGCGGGACAGCAAGCTCTGGAAACACCATATATTTT; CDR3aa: CASSGTASSGNTIYF
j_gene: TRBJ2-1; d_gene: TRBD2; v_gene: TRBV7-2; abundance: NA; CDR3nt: TGTGCCAGCAGCTCCCCCCTTAGCGGGGGCCATAACAATGAGCAGTTCTTC; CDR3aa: CASSSPLSGGHNNEQFF
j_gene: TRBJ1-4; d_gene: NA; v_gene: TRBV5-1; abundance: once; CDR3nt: TGCGCCAGCAGCTTGGTAGGGTGGTATGAAAAACTGTTTTTT; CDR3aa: CASSLVGWYEKLFF
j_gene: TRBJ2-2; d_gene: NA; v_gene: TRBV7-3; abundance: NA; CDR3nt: TGTGCCAGCAGCTTAAAGGGGCCCGGGGAGCTGTTTTTT; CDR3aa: CASSLKGPGELFF
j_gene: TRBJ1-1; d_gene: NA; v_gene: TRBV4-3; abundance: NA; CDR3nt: TGCGCCAGCAGCCAAGAGGGTTCCGGGCTCATGAACACTGAAGCTTTCTTT; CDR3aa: CASSQEGSGLMNTEAFF
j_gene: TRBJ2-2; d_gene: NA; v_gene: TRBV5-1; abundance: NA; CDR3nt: TGCGCCAGCAGACCCACAGGGTTTCCTGACACCGGGGAGCTGTTTTTT; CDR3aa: CASRPTGFPDTGELFF
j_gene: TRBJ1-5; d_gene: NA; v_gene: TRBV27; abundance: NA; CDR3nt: TGTGCCAGCAGGGGACTTAACAATCAGCCCCAGCATTTT; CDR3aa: CASRGLNNQPQHF
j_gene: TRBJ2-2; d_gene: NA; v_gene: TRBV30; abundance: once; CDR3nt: TGTGCCTGGAGGACGGGACTTTTGAACACCGGGGAGCTGTTTTTT; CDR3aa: CAWRTGLLNTGELFF
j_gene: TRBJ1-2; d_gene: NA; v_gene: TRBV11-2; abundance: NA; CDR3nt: TGTGCCAGCAGCTCCTTAAGGGGAGCTAACTATGGCTACACCTTC; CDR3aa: CASSSLRGANYGYTF
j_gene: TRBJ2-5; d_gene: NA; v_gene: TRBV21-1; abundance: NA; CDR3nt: TGTGCCAGCAGCACAAAACAAGAGACCCAGTACTTC; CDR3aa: CASSTKQETQYF
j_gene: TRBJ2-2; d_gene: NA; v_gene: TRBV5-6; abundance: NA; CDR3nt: TGTGCCAGCAGCCACAGGGAGAACACCGGGGAGCTGTTTTTT; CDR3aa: CASSHRENTGELFF